This T cell receptor beta chain comes out of a study of cytomegalovirus exposure and HLA in healthy donors (dated by TCRdb to about 2017). The study in broad terms: In an earlier analysis of approximately 640 of the donors, 276 Gb of sequence data and 90 million to 120 million unique TCR beta sequences from roughly 200 million T cells were reported. Typing coverage varied by locus: roughly 629-630 donors for A, B, C, DRB1 and DQB1; around 560 for DQA1; over 600 for DPA1; roughly 470 for DPB1. Every repertoire in the discovery cohort had been generated on one and the same sequencing platform. Using immunosequencing, the study profiled T cell repertoires from some 670 subjects and related those repertoires to cytomegalovirus serostatus. Alongside the repertoire data, information on donor age, sex, ethnicity and CMV serostatus was compiled. Class I and class II HLA loci were covered by the typing at four-digit resolution. The study was designed to test whether signatures of past pathogen exposure could be identified by cataloging public T cell receptors. Of the roughly 420 genotyped donors, 65% to 90% were placed in the genetic ancestry cluster associated with self-reported Caucasian donors. Rather than drawing on any new phenotypic data, the later analysis identified candidate immune exposures from TCR beta sequences and the way those sequences occurred across donors. In a later genetic analysis, genome-wide SNP genotypes for 398 of the 666 donors were used, and that subset was treated as a discovery cohort. In a later analysis, previously published TCR beta repertoires from 666 donors were re-analyzed and high-resolution HLA genotyping was added so that TCR occurrence patterns could be studied. To predict cytomegalovirus infection status, the study combined high-throughput TCR immunosequencing, statistical association of individual TCRs with disease status, and machine learning. An early release that covered about 600 HLA-typed donors contained around 300 gigabases of sequencing data and approximately 85 million unique TCR sequences. On average, around 240,000 unique TCR beta nucleotide sequences were sequenced per donor among about 400 genotyped donors of the cohort, with about 19% of those sequences being non-productive. Five DR-DQ haplotypes were treated as single units for association and clustering because of strong linkage in the cohort. In an earlier analysis of about 590 of the donors, high-throughput TCR beta sequencing was used to judge whether each TCR beta V gene segment behaved as functional or pseudogenic. In addition to the first cohort of around 670 subjects, a separate validation cohort of some 120 different subjects was used. The full study reports these points: In a later analysis, most CMV-associated TCR beta chains were found to appear HLA-restricted, with HLA associations seemingly driven largely by CMV exposure. When HLA alleles, especially DR and DQ, strongly co-occurred, TCR associations were difficult to assign to individual alleles. An earlier analysis of around 600 of the donors showed that most TCR beta V segments appeared in productive rearrangements either about 87% or about 30% of the time, which broadly matched IMGT annotations. Compared with the roughly 710-donor mean, donors in an Asian-associated ancestry cluster had fewer N-insertions in productive TCRs, according to a later genetic analysis. The study gave a list of 150 to 200 TCR beta chains associated with cytomegalovirus. Roughly uniform sequencing depth across donors was assumed in presence/absence analyses, although this assumption may not hold. A later analysis found that HLA-associated TCR beta chains were more clonally expanded and had lower generation probabilities than equally common non-associated chains. Only TCR beta chains were sequenced in this cohort, and the absence of alpha or paired-chain data limited detectable features. In vitro tests confirmed that a few of the cytomegalovirus-associated TCR beta chains recognize cytomegalovirus antigens. In a later analysis, several top co-occurrence clusters were reported to appear linked to parvovirus B19, influenza, CMV and Epstein-Barr virus. A cluster of highly shared sequence variants was judged likely to be a technical artifact of the sequencing pipeline. In a later analysis, around 17,000 TCR beta sequences were associated with specific HLA alleles at a false discovery rate of 0.05. Immune exposure information for the cohort was limited to CMV serostatus. A further reported finding was that TCR beta sequences accurately predicted the HLA-A and HLA-B alleles for most subjects in the first cohort. The classifier was reported to diagnose cytomegalovirus status with high specificity and sensitivity in both the original and validation cohorts. The authors suggested that the approach could potentially be generalized to other disease states and immunological phenotypes. An association between a missense DCLRE1C variant and V-gene and J-gene trimming of TCR beta chains was found in a later genetic analysis and replicated in an independent cohort. In a later analysis, the rate of TCR association differed among HLA loci, with DRB1 alleles having the most associated TCRs and HLA-C alleles having the fewest. Correlated functional status among segregating V segments might be attributable to linkage disequilibrium, but an unknown experimental factor could not be ruled out. Approximately 18 rarely observed V segments, including chromosome 9 orphons, were excluded from the earlier analysis of approximately 500 of the donors because counts were too low. While some public TCRs were present in many individuals, most TCR sequences turned up only very rarely across donors. Because the 87-base-pair reads could not distinguish some IMGT-functional V segments, including TRBV6-2 and TRBV6-3, those segments were excluded. Because HLA typing was unavailable for some donors at each locus, only the typed subset was used in association tests.

The CDR3 numbers 13 residues from cysteine through phenylalanine. The kept DNA is CDR3 alone, 39 bases in frame from the first base. CDR1 and CDR2 are read off the germline V gene as MNHNS and SASEGT. V loses 3 bases, J loses 4 bases, and the germline ends lie 9 bases apart. Concerning this clone: Its cognate antigen has yet to be identified. There are no base qualities to consult, and no much larger clone falls within one base.

The cohort was made up of approximately 670 healthy bone marrow donors. At the time of sampling, every cohort member was nominally healthy, though immune exposures that went unrecorded were likely present. The donor was CMV seronegative and was included in the group of a few hundred seronegative cohort members. A peripheral blood sample was collected from each donor, and TCR beta sequencing was performed on peripheral blood mononuclear cells. The Qiagen DNeasy Blood Extraction Kit was used to extract genomic DNA from the blood cell samples. To prepare the library, the immunoSEQ multiplex PCR assay was applied. For the multiplex PCR, a mixture combining 60 forward primers for TCR Vbeta segments and 13 reverse primers for TCR Jbeta segments was used. The CDR3 region of rearranged TCR beta genes was amplified from genomic DNA with a multiplex PCR assay. On the Illumina HiSeq System, the amplified TCR beta libraries were sequenced as 87-base-pair reads. In the source study's methods: Across the 670 or so repertoires, a later analysis counted around 80 million unique TCR beta chains, around 11 million of which were shared by at least two donors. Raw reads were error-corrected and collapsed into unique sequences with a nearest-neighbor algorithm that merged closely related sequences to remove PCR and sequencing errors. Alignment of CDR3 sequences to IMGT reference sequences was used to assign V, D and J gene segments. For a sequence to be retained, at least a six-nucleotide match to both a V gene segment and a J gene segment was required. A rearrangement was called productive if the CDR3 had no stop codons and remained in frame with V and J, and every other rearrangement was called non-productive. CDR3 was defined by IMGT convention, running from the second conserved V-encoded cysteine to the conserved J-encoded phenylalanine. Sequences without an unambiguous match to a single V gene segment were excluded from the earlier analysis of over 500 of the donors. An earlier analysis of approximately 590 of the donors classified V segments as functional when productive rearrangements were above 56.7% and as segregating when the standard deviation between donors was above 5%. A statistical classification framework was built to diagnose cytomegalovirus status from the catalog of TCR beta chain sequences. A later analysis assigned V and J genes by comparing TCR nucleotide sequences with IMGT/GENE-DB human TR gene sequences. Using the TCRdist pipeline, a later analysis assigned CDR3 sequences along with most-parsimonious VDJ recombination scenarios. In a later analysis, each TCR beta chain was defined by its CDR3 amino acid sequence together with its V-gene family, and reads without a unique V-gene family were excluded. In a later analysis, 450 to 600 highly shared, low-generation-probability nucleotide sequences were removed to address suspected cross-contamination and a sequencing artifact. In a later analysis, a clonal expansion index was calculated for each public chain from normalized within-repertoire ranks of inferred template counts. A later analysis computed generation probabilities with a VDJ recombination model fitted to out-of-frame rearrangements, and checked the results against IGoR. In a later analysis, hypergeometric tests were used to score TCR-TCR, TCR-HLA and TCR-CMV co-occurrence, with a repertoire-size bias correction applied to TCR pairs. A later analysis estimated false discovery rates by permuting HLA or CMV assignments 20 times. A later analysis grouped co-occurring TCRs with DBSCAN, adding TCRdist sequence similarity when clustering within HLA-allele-positive subsets. Repertoires with fewer than 30,000 or more than 120,000 public chains were left out of co-occurrence clustering, as were a handful of repertoires with anomalous nucleotide sharing. The table was pulled from immuneACCESS by TCRdb, which kept in-frame rearrangements only. Such tables lose some clones; where checked, under half of the loss comes from unresolved V genes, and the rest has no known cause. The D gene and trimming were derived from the DNA, and the V and J assignments and clone size from that table. Counted in this sample were tens of thousands of clones; around 84% of them appeared once. The ten largest account for 3.5% to 4% of the sample.

The sample comprised PBMCs. The TCR comes from a woman between 18 and 30 years old in good health and CMV-seronegative. The chain links TRBV6-1 with TRBJ2-5; tentative D gene TRBD1, with 5 bases matching. Here is the DNA: TGTGCCAGCAGTGATCAGGGCCTAGAGACCCAGTACTTC. This codes for CASSDQGLETQYF.